This paragraph reports one T cell receptor beta chain. This record belongs to a study of T cells expressing NK-cell markers. TCRdb re-called the 5' RACE reads and shows each CDR3 protein once, DNA omitted. The sample shows approximately 170,000 distinct CDR3 sequences, and 20% to 25% sits with its ten largest clones. The CDR3 sequence is 14 residues long. Germline V gene data show CDR1 as MNHNS and CDR2 as SASEGT. The chain links TRBV6-1 to TRBJ1-1. Source material: blood T cells: a sorted CD56 or NKG2C T cell subset, CD4+ or CD8+ T cells, or bulk PBMC T cells (not recorded which). This sequence was found in a man between 18 and 69 years old in good health. The CDR3 sequence: CASSPSGTPGEAFF.